These T cell receptor beta chains were read from a single sample in a study of CD8 T cells in ankylosing spondylitis. MiXCR was run by TCRdb on the 5' RACE reads, yielding one entry per CDR3 protein. The repertoire consists of under 250,000 distinct CDR3 sequences, with 30% to 40% occurring once and the leading ten covering approximately 4.4%. Sequencing input: blood, either unsorted or a sorted T cell fraction (not recorded which). Receptor source: a male donor with ankylosing spondylitis or in good health (not recorded which). Both conserved end residues are part of each CDR3. The order of the fields is D gene, V gene, J gene, clone size, CDR3 DNA, CDR3 protein. D genes are given only for firm matches. Clone size, where shown, is once, few, many, or a class for clones that have expanded.

-,TRBV13,TRBJ2-5,-,TGTGCCAGCAGCTCCGGGCCTCTCCAAGAGACCCAGTACTTC,CASSSGPLQETQYF
-,TRBV12-3/TRBV12-4,TRBJ2-5,-,TGTGCCAGCAGTTTAACAGGGGGGGTAGAGACCCAGTACTTC,CASSLTGGVETQYF
TRBD1,TRBV12-3/TRBV12-4,TRBJ1-1,few,TGTGCCAGCAGGTTACGGACAGGGGGCGGTCATCAGGACACTGAAGCTTTCTTT,CASRLRTGGGHQDTEAFF
-,TRBV6-4,TRBJ2-7,-,TGTGCCAGCAGCGAGGGGACAAGTGGTTACGAGCAGTACTTC,CASSEGTSGYEQYF
-,TRBV20-1,TRBJ2-7,-,TGCAGTGCTCGACAAGGCTACTCCTACGAGCAGTACTTC,CSARQGYSYEQYF
-,TRBV6-1,TRBJ1-1,few,TGTGCCAGCAGATCTACAGGGCACAACACTGAAGCTTTCTTT,CASRSTGHNTEAFF
-,TRBV7-9,TRBJ1-1,-,TGTGCCAGCAGCCAACCGGTCGGCGTGAACACTGAAGCTTTCTTT,CASSQPVGVNTEAFF
-,TRBV3-1,TRBJ2-3,few,TGTGCCAGCAGTGGGTATGGGAGCGGGCGTAGCACAGATACGCAGTATTTT,CASSGYGSGRSTDTQYF
TRBD1,TRBV6-1,TRBJ1-5,-,TGTGCCAGCAGCTCGGACAGGGACGTCAATCAGCCCCAGCATTTT,CASSSDRDVNQPQHF
-,TRBV11-2,TRBJ2-2,few,TGTGCCAGCAGCTTATGGTTGGTCGGGGCAACCTGGAGGGGAAACACCGGGGAGCTGTTTTTT,CASSLWLVGATWRGNTGELFF
-,TRBV2,TRBJ1-5,-,TGTGCCAGCAAGGGAGGGGATCAGCCCCAGCATTTT,CASKGGDQPQHF
-,TRBV6-4,TRBJ2-3,few,TGTGCCAGCAGTGACTCGGGACGGGCCACAGATACGCAGTATTTT,CASSDSGRATDTQYF
-,TRBV20-1,TRBJ2-3,many,TGCAGTGCTTGGGGGGATACGCAGTATTTT,CSAWGDTQYF
-,TRBV5-1,TRBJ2-1,few,TGCGCCAGCAGCTTGGCCTCAGGGGACTCGAATGAGCAGTTCTTC,CASSLASGDSNEQFF
-,TRBV2,TRBJ2-5,-,TGTGCCAGCATAAACTACCCAATCCAAGAGACCCAGTACTTC,CASINYPIQETQYF
-,TRBV20-1,TRBJ2-7,-,TGCAGTGTTGCAGAGTACGAGCAGTACTTC,CSVAEYEQYF
-,TRBV20-1,TRBJ1-1,few,TGCAGTGCTAGAGATCTGGGGGAAAGAGGCACTGAAGCTTTCTTT,CSARDLGERGTEAFF
-,TRBV6-1,TRBJ2-2,-,TGTGCCAGCAGTCCCAGCCGGGGAGCCGGGGAGCTGTTTTTT,CASSPSRGAGELFF
-,TRBV20-1,TRBJ2-1,few,TGCAGTGCTAGAGTCACGGAGTCCTACAATGAGCAGTTCTTC,CSARVTESYNEQFF
-,TRBV15,TRBJ2-7,-,TGTGCCACCAGCAGAGGCCCAAAGGGGGTTCACGAGCAGTACTTC,CATSRGPKGVHEQYF
-,TRBV20-1,TRBJ2-1,-,TGCAGTGCCCCAGTCGAGTTCGAGCAGTTCTTC,CSAPVEFEQFF
-,TRBV7-2,TRBJ1-5,many,TGTGCCAGCAGCTTGGAAACGGGCTCGTTCCAGCCCCAGCATTTT,CASSLETGSFQPQHF
-,TRBV12-3/TRBV12-4,TRBJ1-1,-,TGTGCCACCCCTGGGAGAGGGAACACTGAAGCTTTCTTT,CATPGRGNTEAFF
TRBD1,TRBV20-1,TRBJ1-6,many,TGCAGTGCTAGAGAATGGACAGGGATTAATTCACCCCTCCACTTT,CSAREWTGINSPLHF
-,TRBV10-3,TRBJ2-7,-,TGTGCCATCAGCGAGTCACAGGGAGGTTTCTACGAGCAGTACTTC,CAISESQGGFYEQYF
TRBD1,TRBV10-3,TRBJ2-5,-,TGTGCCATCAGTGTGGACAGGGGGGAGACCCAGTACTTC,CAISVDRGETQYF
-,TRBV20-1,TRBJ1-5,once,TGCAGTGCTCCGGGACCCCTAGCGGATCATAGCAATCAGCCCCAGCATTTT,CSAPGPLADHSNQPQHF
-,TRBV29-1,TRBJ2-5,-,TGCAGCGTTGGGAGCAGGGCGTCACAAGAGACCCAGTACTTC,CSVGSRASQETQYF
-,TRBV6-5,TRBJ2-1,-,TGTGCCAGCAGTTACTCGTTCTTAGCGCGGGCATACAATGAGCAGTTCTTC,CASSYSFLARAYNEQFF
-,TRBV5-6,TRBJ1-5,-,TGTGCCAGCAGCTGGCCGCGGCCCCAGCATTTT,CASSWPRPQHF
-,TRBV6-1,TRBJ2-2,-,TGTGCCAGCAGTGATACATTCTTAGGGGAGCTGTTTTTT,CASSDTFLGELFF
-,TRBV2,TRBJ2-1,few,TGTGCCAGCAGTGAGGTAGGGAGCTCCTACAATGAGCAGTTCTTC,CASSEVGSSYNEQFF
-,TRBV29-1,TRBJ1-5,-,TGCAGCGTTGAAGTTACTGGGCCGCCCCAGCATTTT,CSVEVTGPPQHF
-,TRBV7-9,TRBJ2-7,-,TGTGCCAGCAGCTTAGAGGGACGGACCTACGAGCAGTACTTC,CASSLEGRTYEQYF
TRBD2,TRBV12-3/TRBV12-4,TRBJ2-3,-,TGTGCCAGCAGTTTGGCTAGCGGGGGGGCCGGTGGAGATACGCAGTATTTT,CASSLASGGAGGDTQYF
-,TRBV20-1,TRBJ1-1,-,TGCAGTGCTCAGGAATTGGGGGGGAGTACTGAAGCTTTCTTT,CSAQELGGSTEAFF
-,TRBV12-3/TRBV12-4,TRBJ2-3,-,TGTGCCAGCAGTCCGGACCTGGTACCTAGCACAGATACGCAGTATTTT,CASSPDLVPSTDTQYF
-,TRBV21-1,TRBJ2-1,-,TGTGCCAGCAGCAAAGCGCTTTTGGAGCAGCAGTTCTTC,CASSKALLEQQFF
TRBD1,TRBV29-1,TRBJ2-2,-,TGCAGCGTTGTCGGGACAGGCTACGGGGAGCTGTTTTTT,CSVVGTGYGELFF
-,TRBV6-5,TRBJ2-4,many,TGTGCCAGCAGTTACTCGATGCGGGGCGGAAACATTCAGTACTTC,CASSYSMRGGNIQYF
-,TRBV29-1,TRBJ2-3,-,TGCAGCGTTGACTTGGCGGCTTCGGATACGCAGTATTTT,CSVDLAASDTQYF
-,TRBV4-1,TRBJ1-1,-,TGCGCCAGCAGCCCAGACCCCGGAGGAGGCACTGAAGCTTTCTTT,CASSPDPGGGTEAFF
-,TRBV5-1,TRBJ2-1,many,TGTGCCAGCAGCTTAGGTGGCCCCTACAATGAGCAGTTCTTC,CASSLGGPYNEQFF
-,TRBV20-1,TRBJ2-3,-,TGCAGTGCTAGAGTGGATACGCAGTATTTT,CSARVDTQYF
-,TRBV28,TRBJ2-3,-,TGTGCCAGCAGTTTGGAGGGGGTCCGCGATACGCAGTATTTT,CASSLEGVRDTQYF
-,TRBV6-1,TRBJ2-7,once,TGTGCCAGCAGTGAACTGTGGGGACAAAGGAACGAGCAGTACTTC,CASSELWGQRNEQYF
-,TRBV11-1,TRBJ2-7,few,TGTGCCAGCAGCCCCGGAGAAGGGGCCTCCTACGAGCAGTACTTC,CASSPGEGASYEQYF
TRBD2,TRBV6-5,TRBJ2-1,few,TGTGCCAGCAGTTACCTCACTAGCGGGGGCCACAATGAGCAGTTCTTC,CASSYLTSGGHNEQFF
-,TRBV11-2,TRBJ2-1,-,TGTGCCAGCAGCTTAGTGCTAGCTCTGAAGGCTGAGCAGTTCTTC,CASSLVLALKAEQFF
-,TRBV27,TRBJ2-7,few,TGTGCCAGCAGTGCTAGAGGACAACTTTGGGGTTACGAGCAGTACTTC,CASSARGQLWGYEQYF